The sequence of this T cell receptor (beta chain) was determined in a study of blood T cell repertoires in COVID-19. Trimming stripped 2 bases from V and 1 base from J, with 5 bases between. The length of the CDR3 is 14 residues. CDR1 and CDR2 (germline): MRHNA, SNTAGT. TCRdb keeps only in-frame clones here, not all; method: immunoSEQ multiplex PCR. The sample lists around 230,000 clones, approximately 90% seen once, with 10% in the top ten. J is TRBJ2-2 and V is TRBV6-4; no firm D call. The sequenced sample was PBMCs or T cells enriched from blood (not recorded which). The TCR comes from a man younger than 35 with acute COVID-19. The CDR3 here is CASSDAWNTGELFF. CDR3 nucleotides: TGTGCCAGCAGTGACGCGTGGAACACCGGGGAGCTGTTTTTT.